One sample yielded the 19 T cell receptor beta chains listed below, sequenced in a study of blood T cells in healthy people across ages. The second PCR ran 7 to 11 cycles with a sample-barcoded 5' primer and J-beta primers. Using its own MiXCR run on the 5' RACE reads, TCRdb lists one record per CDR3 protein. The profile covers approximately 960,000 distinct CDR3 sequences, with about 28% appearing a single time and roughly 10% taken by the ten largest. These records were also assigned to another study, of T cells of mothers and their children.

Sample: blood. The receptors here all came from a woman aged 35 to 49 in good health.

This clonotype was observed a handful of times. The chain joins TRBV12-3 or TRBV12-4 to TRBJ1-2; D gene ambiguous. Trimming cost V 6 bases and J 7 bases, with 12 bases left between them. There are 12 residues in the CDR3. CDR3 DNA: TGTGCCAGCAGCCGACCGGGCTCTGGCTACACCTTC. This encodes CASSRPGSGYTF.

This clonotype was observed a few times. The chain links TRBV12-3 or TRBV12-4 to TRBJ2-3; 8 nucleotides agree with TRBD2. Trimming cost V 7 bases and J 2 bases; bases outside gene matches: 11. The CDR3 spans 16 residues. This CDR3 reads CASTDMLRGATDTQYF. In nucleotides, the CDR3 is TGTGCCAGCACCGATATGCTGCGGGGGGCCACAGATACGCAGTATTTT.

In its sample, this clonotype was seen many times. The chain couples TRBV20-1 to TRBJ1-2; TRBD1 aligns across 8 bases. The CDR3 has 15 residues. Germline V lookup: CDR1 DFQATT, CDR2 SNEGSKA (reference sequence). V was pared by 3 bases and J by 3 bases, with 9 bases of the junction left unmatched. CDR3 DNA sequence: TGCAGTGCTAGTCTTTCAGGGGGCGTGGACTATGGCTACACCTTC. It encodes CSASLSGGVDYGYTF.

This clonotype was recorded many times. The CDR3 loop reads CASSEGASLGEETQYF. Here the CDR3 DNA reads TGTGCCAGCAGCGAAGGGGCTTCCCTAGGTGAAGAGACCCAGTACTTC. The chain has TRBV9 and TRBJ2-5, with D possibly TRBD1 on 5 matching bases. CDR3 length equals 16 residues. With 3 bases removed from V and 3 bases from J, the gap between germline ends came to 18 bases. Germline V gives CDR1 SGDLS, CDR2 YYNGEE.

This chain links TRBV9 with TRBJ2-1; TRBD1 matches at 10 bases. The V and J ends lost 3 bases and 5 bases, in that order; junction bases with no gene match: 5. The CDR3 is made up of 15 amino acids. CDR1 SGDLS and CDR2 YYNGEE come from the germline V gene. CDR3 nucleotides: TGTGCCAGCAGCGAACGGACAGGGGGAAACAATGAGCAGTTCTTC. This encodes CASSERTGGNNEQFF.

The rearrangement links TRBV4-3 to TRBJ2-3; 9 nucleotides align to TRBD2. Trimming took 1 base from V and 6 from J; bases not matched to a gene: 8. The CDR3 contains 16 residues. CDR1 LGHNA and CDR2 YSLEER come from the germline V gene. The CDR3 DNA is TGCGCCAGCAGCCAAGGGCCTAGCGGGGCTAGGGATACGCAGTATTTT. Protein sequence: CASSQGPSGARDTQYF.

The chain uses TRBV7-9 and TRBJ1-1; 9 nucleotides match TRBD1. The CDR3 totals 16 residues. Germline-derived CDR1 and CDR2 are SEHNR and FQNEAQ (reference sequence). Here the CDR3 DNA reads TGTGTCACGGACAGGGGCACCAATCCGGGGAACACTGAAGCTTTCTTT. Protein product: CVTDRGTNPGNTEAFF.

This clonotype came up many times. CDR3 protein: CSASWTSGTYEQYF. The CDR3 coding sequence is TGCAGTGCTAGCTGGACTAGCGGGACCTACGAGCAGTACTTC. This chain connects TRBV20-1 to TRBJ2-7; 12 nucleotides line up with TRBD2. The CDR3 extends over 14 amino acids. The germline CDR1 and CDR2 sequences are DFQATT and SNEGSKA (reference sequence). Trimming removed 3 bases from V and 2 bases from J; junction bases left unmatched: 2.

This clonotype was counted many times. This chain joins TRBV7-2 and TRBJ2-1; 11 bases align to TRBD2. The CDR3 has 19 residues. Germline CDR1 and CDR2: SGHTA and FQGNSA. The V and J ends lost 1 base and 0 bases, in that order; junction bases with no gene match: 8. CDR3 amino acids: CASSLGASGGLSSYNEQFF. CDR3 nucleotides: TGTGCCAGCAGCTTAGGCGCTAGCGGGGGGCTGAGCTCCTACAATGAGCAGTTCTTC. The whole variable domain, filled in from reference TRBV7-2 and TRBJ2-1, reads GAGVSQSPSNKVTEKGKDVELRCDPISGHTALYWYRQSLGQGLEFLIYFQGNSAPDKSGLPSDRFSAERTGGSVSTLTIQRTQQEDSAVYLCASSLGASGGLSSYNEQFFGPGTRLTVL.

V and J are TRBV20-1 and TRBJ2-5; 7 bases align to TRBD2. This CDR3 has 13 amino acids. Trimming took 3 bases from V and 4 from J; bases not matched to a gene: 5. Germline V CDR1 and CDR2: DFQATT, SNEGSKA (reference sequence). The CDR3 sequence is CSARRELGETQYF. The CDR3 bases are TGCAGTGCTAGGCGGGAGCTGGGAGAGACCCAGTACTTC.

The chain is built from TRBV7-9 and TRBJ1-1; D unclear. Per the germline V gene, CDR1 is SEHNR and CDR2 is FQNEAQ (reference sequence). The CDR3 sequence is 15 residues long. V lost 0 bases and J lost 2, with 10 bases in between. The CDR3 loop reads CASSLAVTLNTEAFF. CDR3 nucleotides: TGTGCCAGCAGCTTAGCAGTTACACTAAACACTGAAGCTTTCTTT.

This chain joins TRBV28 and TRBJ2-4; the D is unclear. Germline CDR1 and CDR2: MDHEN and SYDVKM. The length of the CDR3 is 15 residues. Trimming removed 7 bases at V and 13 bases at J, with 26 bases between. This CDR3 is CASKKDILPYNEQYF. The CDR3 nucleotides read TGTGCCAGCAAAAAAGACATCTTACCCTACAATGAGCAGTACTTC.

The rearrangement links TRBV7-3 to TRBJ2-7; D is perhaps TRBD1 (5 bases). V lost 1 base and J 3 bases, leaving 16 bases between the germline ends. Germline CDR1 and CDR2: SGHTA and FQGTGA. The CDR3 runs to 16 residues. The CDR3 region is CASSLKGAMANYEQYF. CDR3 in DNA: TGTGCCAGCAGCTTAAAAGGGGCGATGGCAAACTACGAGCAGTACTTC.

This clonotype was seen repeatedly, ten times or more. The chain joins TRBV28 to TRBJ1-2; TRBD1 is a possible D gene (5 bases). The germline V gene encodes CDR1 MDHEN and CDR2 SYDVKM. There are 13 residues in the CDR3. The V and J ends lost 9 bases and 6 bases respectively, with 17 bases between them. For the CDR3, the DNA is TGTGCCAGTCGGCCCCAGGGACGGAATGGCTACACCTTC. Residues: CASRPQGRNGYTF.

This clonotype appeared many times. This rearrangement joins TRBV29-1 to TRBJ2-6; D gene unclear. The CDR3 sequence is 14 residues long. Trimming pared 3 bases from V and 1 base from J, leaving 7 bases between. Germline CDR1 reads SQVTM; CDR2 reads ANQGSEA. DNA of the CDR3: TGCAGCGTTGACGTGGGTTCTGGGGCCAACGTCCTGACTTTC. Protein product: CSVDVGSGANVLTF.

This chain connects TRBV6-6 to TRBJ2-7, with D perhaps TRBD1 or TRBD2 (7 bases each). CDR1 is MNHNY, CDR2 SVGAGI, per germline (reference sequence). Trimming stripped 4 bases from V and 5 bases from J, with 18 bases between. The CDR3 runs to 15 residues. CDR3 coding DNA: TGTGCCAGCAGTTTAGGGGGGGGGACAGCTCACGAGCAGTACTTC. It translates to CASSLGGGTAHEQYF.

A word on this clonotype: A much larger clone lies a single base off, so this may be a read error. The chain employs TRBV12-3 or TRBV12-4 and TRBJ2-1; 7 positions match TRBD2. CDR3 length: 15 amino acids. This CDR3 reads CVSSSRGEVFDEQFF. In nucleotides, the CDR3 is TGTGTCAGCAGCTCCCGGGGGGAGGTATTCGATGAGCAGTTCTTC.

The CDR3 protein is CASNNDRDCGYTF. CDR3 bases: TGTGCCAGCAATAATGACAGAGACTGTGGCTACACCTTC. This chain uses TRBV2 with TRBJ1-2; weak D call: TRBD1 (5 bases). V was pared by 7 bases and J by 7 bases, with 16 bases between. CDR3 length equals 13 residues. CDR1 and CDR2 (germline): SNHLY, FYNNEI.

V gene TRBV7-3 combines with J gene TRBJ1-2; tentatively, D is TRBD1 (5 bases). The CDR3 covers 15 residues. Trimming shortened V by 5 bases and J by 3 bases, and 16 bases separated the two germline ends. CDR1 SGHTA and CDR2 FQGTGA come from the germline V gene. The CDR3 coding sequence is TGTGCCAGCAGCCCACTGGGGCAGGGTGACTATGGCTACACCTTC. Amino acids: CASSPLGQGDYGYTF. The whole variable domain, remainder taken from reference TRBV7-3 and TRBJ1-2, is GAGVSQTPSNKVTEKGKYVELRCDPISGHTALYWYRQSLGQGPEFLIYFQGTGAADDSGLPNDRFFAVRPEGSVSTLKIQRTERGDSAVYLCASSPLGQGDYGYTFGSGTRLTVV.